Presented here are 24 T cell receptor beta chains from one specimen sequenced in a study of shared clonotypes between healthy human individuals (TCRdb year 2020). Receptor libraries were prepared by the immunoSEQ multiplex PCR assay. Here the immuneACCESS table is served through TCRdb, limited to in-frame sequences with V and J called. Missing clones are a known gap in these copies; in checked studies unresolved V genes cover under half, and the rest lacks a known reason. This sample has 330,000 or so clones in its table, and 73% of those were observed once. The top ten constitute 8% to 13% of the sample. Material: memory CD4+ T cells sorted from blood. This specimen's cell subset or site label, interpreted: CD45RA-negative fraction. These receptors all stem from a man aged 25 to 40 in good health.

This clone came up a few times. The gene calls are TRBV19 and TRBJ2-7, with no clear D. CDR3 length equals 12 residues. Germline lookup yields CDR1 LNHDA and CDR2 SQIVND (reference sequence). V lost 5 bases and J lost 3, with 8 bases in between. This CDR3 is CASSQRGYEQYF. CDR3 bases: TGTGCCAGTAGTCAGCGAGGCTACGAGCAGTACTTC.

The rearrangement joins TRBV5-1 to TRBJ1-3; D possibly corresponds to TRBD1 (6 bases). The V and J ends lost 4 bases and 1 base respectively, with 9 bases between them. This CDR3 is 14 amino acids long. Germline V gene sequence: CDR1 SGHRS, CDR2 YFSETQ. CDR3 coding DNA: TGCGCCAGCAGCAAGGACAGATCTGGAAACACCATATATTTT. Translation gives CASSKDRSGNTIYF. The full variable domain, its missing parts supplied by reference TRBV5-1 and TRBJ1-3, is KAGVTQTPRYLIKTRGQQVTLSCSPISGHRSVSWYQQTPGQGLQFLFEYFSETQRNKGNFPGRFSGRQFSNSRSEMNVSTLELGDSALYLCASSKDRSGNTIYFGEGSWLTVV.

The rearrangement links TRBV18 to TRBJ1-4, with D possibly being TRBD1 (5 bases). Trimming stripped 5 bases from V and 7 bases from J, with 17 bases between. CDR3 length: 15 residues. CDR1 is KGHSH and CDR2 is LQKENI in the germline V gene. CDR3 amino acids: CASSTDRALGEKLFF. CDR3 in DNA: TGTGCCAGCTCAACTGACAGAGCATTGGGTGAAAAACTGTTTTTT.

This clone was seen just once. The V and J genes are TRBV21-1 and TRBJ1-5; the table's TRBD1 call for D was not verified on the DNA. TRBV21-1 is labeled a pseudogene. This CDR3 contains 18 residues. CDR3 in DNA: TGTGCCAGCAGCACTCCCGTCGCAGGGGATAATAGCAATCAGCCCCAGCATTTT. Residues: CASSTPVAGDNSNQPQHF.

This chain links TRBV29-1 with TRBJ1-4; TRBD1 aligns across 8 bases. The trim removed 2 bases at V and 7 bases at J, leaving 3 bases unmatched. Looked up from germline, CDR1 is SQVTM and CDR2 is ANQGSEA. The CDR3 runs 13 residues. The CDR3 DNA is TGCAGCGTTGAACTAGGACAGGGTGAAAAACTGTTTTTT. Its protein product is CSVELGQGEKLFF.

The rearrangement links TRBV6-1 to TRBJ2-3; maybe TRBD2 (6 bases). CDR1 and CDR2 (germline): MNHNS, SASEGT. CDR3 length: 12 amino acids. The CDR3 reads CAAEGSTDTQYF. The CDR3 DNA is TGTGCGGCGGAGGGGAGCACAGATACGCAGTATTTT.

V and J are TRBV28 and TRBJ1-5; D unresolved. Trimming took 5 bases from V and 1 from J, leaving 12 bases between them. This CDR3 spans 15 amino acids. From germline, CDR1 is MDHEN and CDR2 SYDVKM. This CDR3 reads CASSTGGISNQPQHF. The DNA of the CDR3 is TGTGCCAGCAGTACGGGAGGGATCAGCAATCAGCCCCAGCATTTT.

The DNA of the CDR3 is TGCGCCAGCAGCCCTAACGGCCGAACTACAGATACGCAGTATTTT. Protein sequence: CASSPNGRTTDTQYF. This rearrangement joins TRBV5-1 to TRBJ2-3; D call uncertain. From germline, CDR1 is SGHRS and CDR2 YFSETQ. V lost 4 bases to trimming and J lost 3 bases, with 15 bases between them. The CDR3 consists of 15 residues.

This clone showed up just a few times. Other nucleotide sequences from this sample produce the same CDR3. The V gene is TRBV5-1, the J gene TRBJ2-7; possibly TRBD1 for D (5 bases). In germline, CDR1 is SGHRS, CDR2 YFSETQ. The CDR3 runs to 14 residues. V was trimmed by 1 base and J by 4 bases, leaving 12 bases between them. CDR3 region: CASSLTGEMYEQYF. CDR3 DNA: TGCGCCAGCAGCTTGACAGGAGAAATGTACGAGCAGTACTTC.

This sequence joins TRBV19 and TRBJ1-2; D remains unclear. The length of the CDR3 is 13 residues. Trimming left V 3 bases short and J 5 bases short, with 10 bases between. CDR1 is LNHDA, CDR2 SQIVND, per germline (reference sequence). This CDR3 reads CASSMAGPYGYTF. The CDR3 nucleotides are TGTGCCAGTAGTATGGCTGGCCCGTATGGCTACACCTTC.

The V call is TRBV7-2, the J call TRBJ1-1, with D possibly matching TRBD1 (5 bases). Trimming removed 3 bases from V and 5 bases from J, with 10 bases in between. The CDR3 totals 13 residues. In germline, CDR1 is SGHTA, CDR2 FQGNSA. CDR3 protein: CASSFQGDTEAFF. The CDR3, as DNA: TGTGCCAGCAGCTTCCAGGGAGATACTGAAGCTTTCTTT.

The table lists this clone with a few counts. CDR3 in DNA: TGTGCCAGCAGTGACGATATTAACTATGGCTACACCTTC. Protein sequence: CASSDDINYGYTF. The rearrangement links TRBV2 to TRBJ1-2; the D is unclear. From germline, CDR1 is SNHLY and CDR2 FYNNEI. The CDR3 has 13 amino acids. Trimming left V 3 bases short and J 1 base short, with 6 bases between.

The rearrangement links TRBV5-1 to TRBJ2-1; D remains unclear. The germline V and J ends were trimmed by 0 bases and 3 bases, with 10 bases remaining between them. The CDR3 spans 15 residues. Looked up from germline, CDR1 is SGHRS and CDR2 is YFSETQ. This CDR3 reads CASSLGSGNYNEQFF. CDR3 coding DNA: TGCGCCAGCAGCTTGGGGAGTGGGAACTACAATGAGCAGTTCTTC.

V gene TRBV5-4 combines with J gene TRBJ2-7; the D gene is possibly TRBD1 (6 bases). Looked up from germline, CDR1 is SGHNT and CDR2 is YYREEE (reference sequence). Trimming stripped 4 bases from V and 6 bases from J, with 11 bases between. The CDR3 extends over 12 amino acids. The CDR3 bases are TGTGCCAGCAGCGGAACAGGGAGCGAGCAGTACTTC. Translation: CASSGTGSEQYF.

The rearrangement uses TRBV2 and TRBJ1-1; D may be TRBD1 (5 bases). The V end lost 10 bases, the J end lost 1 base, and 10 bases lay between the germline ends. There are 12 residues in the CDR3. The germline CDR1 and CDR2 sequences are SNHLY and FYNNEI. The CDR3 DNA reads as TGTGCCACCGGGGGGGGGAACACTGAAGCTTTCTTT. Translating it yields CATGGGNTEAFF.

V usage is TRBV29-1 and J usage is TRBJ1-1; perhaps TRBD1 as D (5 bases). Germline CDR1 is SQVTM and CDR2 is ANQGSEA. The CDR3 consists of 14 residues. V was clipped by 3 bases and J by 0 bases, with 11 bases between them. The DNA for the CDR3 is TGCAGCGTTGATATGGCAGGGATGAACACTGAAGCTTTCTTT. Protein product: CSVDMAGMNTEAFF.

The chain carries TRBV9 and TRBJ2-1, with 7 positions matching TRBD2. There are 18 residues in the CDR3. In germline, CDR1 is SGDLS, CDR2 YYNGEE. V was clipped by 4 bases and J by 0 bases; unmatched bases: 13. In DNA form, the CDR3 reads TGTGCCAGCAGCCAGCGGGGCAGGGTTAGTAGCTCCTACAATGAGCAGTTCTTC. Residues: CASSQRGRVSSSYNEQFF.

The chain uses TRBV30 and TRBJ2-3, with D hard to call. The germline V gene has CDR1 GTSNPN and CDR2 SVGIG (reference sequence). The V end lost 4 bases, the J end lost 4 bases, and 9 bases lay between the germline ends. The CDR3 sequence is 12 residues long. In nucleotides, the CDR3 is TGTGCCTGGACTAGTGGATCAGATACGCAGTATTTT. It translates to CAWTSGSDTQYF. Using reference TRBV30 and TRBJ2-3 for the parts outside the CDR3, the full variable domain is SQTIHQWPATLVQPVGSPLSLECTVEGTSNPNLYWYRQAAGRGLQLLFYSVGIGQISSEVPQNLSASRPQDRQFILSSKKLLLSDSGFYLCAWTSGSDTQYFGPGTRLTVL.

The V and J genes are TRBV5-6 and TRBJ2-1, with 7 bases fitting TRBD2. CDR1 and CDR2 from the germline V gene are SGHDT and YYEEEE. This CDR3 spans 14 amino acids. The J segment lost 8 bases and the V segment lost 5 bases, leaving 10 bases of the junction unmatched. CDR3 protein: CASSSRLALDEQFF. The CDR3 DNA reads as TGTGCCAGCAGTTCTAGACTAGCCCTGGATGAGCAGTTCTTC.

This clone was seen only a few times. This chain joins TRBV19 and TRBJ1-2; no definite D call. The CDR3 has 15 amino acids. Trimming took 2 bases from V and 4 from J, leaving 14 bases between them. CDR1 and CDR2 (germline): LNHDA, SQIVND (reference sequence). This chain's CDR3 is CASSINSIQVYGYTF. CDR3 bases: TGTGCCAGTAGTATAAACAGTATCCAGGTCTATGGCTACACCTTC. The full variable domain, rest sourced from reference TRBV19 and TRBJ1-2, is DGGITQSPKYLFRKEGQNVTLSCEQNLNHDAMYWYRQDPGQGLRLIYYSQIVNDFQKGDIAEGYSVSREKKESFPLTVTSAQKNPTAFYLCASSINSIQVYGYTFGSGTRLTVV.

Turning to this clone: A far bigger clonotype differs at one base, so this is likely a read error. The chain uses TRBV18 and TRBJ1-5, with TRBD1 as a possible D gene (6 bases). CDR1 is KGHSH, CDR2 LQKENI, per germline. This CDR3 has 13 amino acids. The CDR3 nucleotides are TGTGCCAGCCCACCAGGGGCCAATCAGCCCCAGCATTTT. The encoded protein is CASPPGANQPQHF.

This CDR3 reads CASSTSLNTEAFF. The DNA for the CDR3 is TGTGCCAGCAGTACCAGTCTGAACACTGAAGCTTTCTTT. J is TRBJ1-1 and V is TRBV28, with D uncertain. The V end was cut by 5 bases, the J end by 0 bases, with 7 bases between. The CDR3 spans 13 residues. CDR1 MDHEN and CDR2 SYDVKM come from the germline V gene.

The chain links TRBV6-5 to TRBJ2-7; D is possibly TRBD1 (5 bases). Germline V gene data show CDR1 as MNHEY and CDR2 as SVGAGI. V lost 6 bases, J lost 3 bases, and 12 bases lay in between. This CDR3 is built from 13 residues. CDR3 nucleotide sequence: TGTGCCAGCAGGCCCACAGGTGTCTACGAGCAGTACTTC. Translating it yields CASRPTGVYEQYF.

The J gene is TRBJ2-1, the V gene TRBV11-2; no clear D. This CDR3 has 15 amino acids. V lost 0 bases, J lost 3 bases, and 9 bases lay in between. Germline loops: CDR1 SGHAT, CDR2 FQNNGV. The DNA for the CDR3 is TGTGCCAGCAGCTTAGATCTAAGTGGCTACAATGAGCAGTTCTTC. The encoded protein is CASSLDLSGYNEQFF.